The rows below give T cell receptor beta chains drawn from one sample of a study of cytomegalovirus exposure and HLA in healthy donors. Some clones are missing from TCRdb's copy, which holds only in-frame ones; the method was immunoSEQ multiplex PCR. Of nearly 110,000 clones in the sample, about 71% were seen once. Material: PBMCs. The receptors stem from a boy aged 5-17 years in good health and CMV-seronegative. CDR3s include the opening cysteine and the closing phenylalanine or tryptophan. A D gene is named only where the DNA matches it firmly. Only part of the rows carry a size: once, few, many, or a class if the clone is expanded.

TRBD1,TRBJ1-2,-,TRBV15,TGTGCCACCAGCAAAATCAGGGGGAACTATGGCTACACCTTC,CATSKIRGNYGYTF
-,TRBJ2-1,-,TRBV4-1,TGCGCCAGCAGCCGGACTGGCTCCTACAATGAGCAGTTCTTC,CASSRTGSYNEQFF
-,TRBJ2-4,-,TRBV5-4,TGTGCCAGCAGCTTGCAACTAGCAAACATTCAGTACTTC,CASSLQLANIQYF
TRBD1,TRBJ1-4,-,TRBV4-3,TGCGCCAGCAGCCAAACCGGGACAGAGAATGAAAAACTGTTTTTT,CASSQTGTENEKLFF
-,TRBJ2-5,-,TRBV4-1,TGCGCCAGCAGCCAACCGTACCAAGAGACCCAGTACTTC,CASSQPYQETQYF
TRBD1,TRBJ2-5,few,TRBV11-2,TGTGCCAGCAGCTCAAACAGGGGTAAAGAGACCCAGTACTTC,CASSSNRGKETQYF
-,TRBJ1-4,-,TRBV19,TGTGCCAGTAGTATAGGAGGGAGAGGGGAAAAACTGTTTTTT,CASSIGGRGEKLFF
TRBD2,TRBJ2-3,-,TRBV5-1,TGCGCCAGCAGCACCGTACCCACTAGCGGGGAAGATACGCAGTATTTT,CASSTVPTSGEDTQYF
-,TRBJ1-4,-,TRBV5-1,TGCGCCAGCAGCCCAGGGACTACTAATGAAAAACTGTTTTTT,CASSPGTTNEKLFF
TRBD2,TRBJ2-6,few,TRBV27,TGTGCCAGTTCGGGGGGTATCAGCTCTGGGGCCAACGTCCTGACTTTC,CASSGGISSGANVLTF
-,TRBJ2-3,-,TRBV30,TGTGCCTGGAGTGGTAGAGATACGCAGTATTTT,CAWSGRDTQYF